This T cell receptor beta chain stems from a study of metastatic and nonmetastatic thyroid tumors. Study overall: The authors compared repertoires across blood and tumor or nodule tissue from malignant and benign thyroid patients.

In the case of this clone: Antigen specificity is unknown.

Per the original data handling: A classifier for distant metastasis in papillary thyroid cancer was constructed using CDR3 differences observed across clinicopathological groups. From the PCR reads, TCRdb re-called clones with MiXCR. The V and J calls shown here were made by TCRdb, not taken from the authors' results. In the table there are 34,000 or so clones, 35% to 40% of which are singletons. General study results and limits: Within blood and tumor, benign nodules reportedly had significantly lower TCR beta diversity than malignant thyroid tumors did.

Germline assignment: CDR1 KGHSH and CDR2 LQKENI. With V trimmed by 1 base and J by 4 bases, 12 bases remained unmatched. The CDR3 length is 18 residues. Until they underwent thyroid surgery, no patient had received any treatment. This chain connects TRBV18 to TRBJ2-7; 11 bases map to TRBD1. The sample taken for sequencing was tumor tissue. This sequence originates from a female donor with papillary thyroid cancer or a benign thyroid nodule (not recorded which). Some clones in this sample may be carry-over from other donors' samples. CDR3 amino acids: CASSPRVPGQGGAYEQYF. The CDR3 nucleotides read TGTGCCAGCTCACCACGGGTACCGGGACAGGGGGGTGCTTACGAGCAGTACTTC.